One TCR beta chain is described in this entry. The data are from a study of blood T cell repertoires in COVID-19. Study background: Donors in the United States, Italy and Spain gave samples during acute or convalescent COVID-19. In each case, the material was cDNA or gDNA derived from T cells, B-cell-depleted T cells, or PBMCs.

The CDR3 extends over 18 amino acids. Trimming cost V 1 base and J 0 bases; bases outside gene matches: 8. Per the germline V gene, CDR1 is LGHNA and CDR2 is YSLEER. Original data processing: Estimated nucleated cell counts came from reference gene primer amplification. The table came from immunoSEQ multiplex PCR; TCRdb's copy has only in-frame clones and leaves some out. V, J and clone size are those of that table, while D and trimming were read from the DNA. The repertoire holds 85,000 to 100,000 clones, with roughly 89% as singletons. The chain links TRBV4-3 to TRBJ1-4; TRBD1 agrees at 7 bases. This TCR was sampled from a man aged 45-60 years with active or convalescent COVID-19. The specimen was peripheral blood. In DNA form, the CDR3 reads TGCGCCAGCAGCCAAGGGGAAGGGGGCGGTTCAACTAATGAAAAACTGTTTTTT. Translated, it gives CASSQGEGGGSTNEKLFF.